The TCR beta chain under discussion was sequenced for a study of blood T cell repertoires in COVID-19. About the study: Sources were T cells, B-cell-depleted T cells, or PBMCs; the material itself was cDNA or gDNA.

Original analysis: Cell counts per sample came from amplifying reference gene primers. Data came from immunoSEQ multiplex PCR; TCRdb stores just in-frame clones and leaves some out. That table furnishes V, J and clone size, whereas the DNA furnished D and trimming. The sample includes 150,000 to 200,000 clones, just under 80% of them seen just once. V lost 3 bases and J 2 bases, leaving 10 bases between the germline ends. The V gene's germline CDR1 is MNHEY and CDR2 SVGAGI. The CDR3 runs to 14 residues. Sequencing used peripheral blood. V usage is TRBV6-5 and J usage is TRBJ1-1; D unclear. This clonotype originated in a man aged 65 to 85 with active or convalescent COVID-19. As DNA, the CDR3 is TGTGCCAGCAGTTATGAGCTTAGCAACACTGAAGCTTTCTTT. Residues: CASSYELSNTEAFF.